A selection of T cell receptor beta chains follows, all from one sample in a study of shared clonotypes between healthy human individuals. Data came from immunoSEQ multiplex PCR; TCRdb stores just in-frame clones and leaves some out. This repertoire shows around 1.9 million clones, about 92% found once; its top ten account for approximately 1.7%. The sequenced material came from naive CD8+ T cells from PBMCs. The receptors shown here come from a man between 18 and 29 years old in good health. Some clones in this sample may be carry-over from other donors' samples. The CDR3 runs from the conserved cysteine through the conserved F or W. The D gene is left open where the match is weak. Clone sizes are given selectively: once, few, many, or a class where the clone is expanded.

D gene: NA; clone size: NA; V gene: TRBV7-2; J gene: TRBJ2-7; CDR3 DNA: TGTGCCAGCACCCCTGGGACCTACGAGCAGTACTTC; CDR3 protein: CASTPGTYEQYF
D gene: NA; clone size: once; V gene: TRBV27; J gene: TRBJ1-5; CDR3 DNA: TGTGCCAGCAGTACATTTAATCAGCCCCAGCATTTT; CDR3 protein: CASSTFNQPQHF
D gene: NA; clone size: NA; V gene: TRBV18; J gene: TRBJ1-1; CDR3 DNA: TGTGCCAGCTCGCCCGACGAAGGCATGAACACTGAAGCTTTCTTT; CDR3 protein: CASSPDEGMNTEAFF
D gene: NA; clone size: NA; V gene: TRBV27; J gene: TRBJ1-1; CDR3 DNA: TGTGCCAGCAGTTTGGGAGTGATTGATGGCCAGGGACACTTAGAAGCTTTCTTT; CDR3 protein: CASSLGVIDGQGHLEAFF
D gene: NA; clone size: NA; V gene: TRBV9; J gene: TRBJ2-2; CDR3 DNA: TGTGCCAGCAGCGCCCGACCCCTAGCGACTGACACCGGGGAGCTGTTTTTT; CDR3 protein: CASSARPLATDTGELFF
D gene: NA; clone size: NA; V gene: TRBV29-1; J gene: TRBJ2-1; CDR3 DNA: TGCAGCGTGAGAGGGACATCTTATGAGCAGTTCTTC; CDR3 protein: CSVRGTSYEQFF
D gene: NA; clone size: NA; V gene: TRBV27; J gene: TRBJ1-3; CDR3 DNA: TGTGCCAGCAGTTTCGGGGGCCCACCCTCTGGAAACACCATATATTTT; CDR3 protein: CASSFGGPPSGNTIYF
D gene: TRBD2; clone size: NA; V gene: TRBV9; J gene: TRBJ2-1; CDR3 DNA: TGTGCCAGCAGTCCCCTCCGGGAGGTCCTATACAATGAGCAGTTCTTC; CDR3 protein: CASSPLREVLYNEQFF
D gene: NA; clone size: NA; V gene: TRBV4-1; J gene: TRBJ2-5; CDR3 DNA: TGCGCCAGCAGCCCCTTGGGGCTTCGCTCAGAGACCCAGTACTTC; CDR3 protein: CASSPLGLRSETQYF
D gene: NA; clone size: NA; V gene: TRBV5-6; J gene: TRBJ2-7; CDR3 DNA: TGTGCCAGCAGCCCTGGGCCCTCTTACGAGCAGTACTTC; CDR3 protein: CASSPGPSYEQYF
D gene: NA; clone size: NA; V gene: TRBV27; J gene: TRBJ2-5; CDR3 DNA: TGTGCCAGCAGCCCCAGTCAACCAAGGGAGACCCAGTACTTC; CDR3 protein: CASSPSQPRETQYF
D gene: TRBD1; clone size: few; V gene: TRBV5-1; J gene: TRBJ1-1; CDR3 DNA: TGCGCCAGCAGCCTTACAGGGGGCACTGAAGCTTTCTTT; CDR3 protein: CASSLTGGTEAFF
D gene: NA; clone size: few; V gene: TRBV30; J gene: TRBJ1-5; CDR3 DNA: TGTGCCTGGAGTATCGACAGACTTCAGCCCCAGCATTTT; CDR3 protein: CAWSIDRLQPQHF
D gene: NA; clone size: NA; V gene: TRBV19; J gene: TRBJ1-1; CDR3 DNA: TGTGCCAGTAGTGCTCGACAGTTCATGAACACTGAAGCTTTCTTT; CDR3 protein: CASSARQFMNTEAFF
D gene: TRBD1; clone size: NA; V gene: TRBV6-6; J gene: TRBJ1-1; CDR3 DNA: TGTGCCAGCAGTCCCCAAGTAGGGGGCGGAATAGGGCAAGCTTTCTTT; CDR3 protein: CASSPQVGGGIGQAFF
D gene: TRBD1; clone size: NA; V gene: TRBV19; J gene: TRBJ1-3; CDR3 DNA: TGTGCCAGTAGATCCGGGACAGTAAACTCTGGAAACACCATATATTTT; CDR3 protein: CASRSGTVNSGNTIYF
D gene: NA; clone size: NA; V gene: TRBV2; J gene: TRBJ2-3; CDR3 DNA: TGTGCCAGCAGTCGGGGCCCCACAGATACGCAGTATTTT; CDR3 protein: CASSRGPTDTQYF
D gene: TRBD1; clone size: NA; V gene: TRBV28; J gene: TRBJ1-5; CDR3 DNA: TGTGCCAGCAGTTTATGGTTTCAGGGGGGAGATGGCAATCAGCCCCAGCATTTT; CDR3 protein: CASSLWFQGGDGNQPQHF
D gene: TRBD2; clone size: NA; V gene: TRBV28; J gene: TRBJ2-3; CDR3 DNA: TGTGCCAGCAGTTTGGGACTAGCGGTGATCACAGATACGCAGTATTTT; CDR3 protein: CASSLGLAVITDTQYF
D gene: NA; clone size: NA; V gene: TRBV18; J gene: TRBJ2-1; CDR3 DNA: TGTGCCAGCTCACCCGACAGGTCCTACAATGAGCAGTTCTTC; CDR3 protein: CASSPDRSYNEQFF
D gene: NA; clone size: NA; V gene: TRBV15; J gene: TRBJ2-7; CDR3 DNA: TGTGCCACCAGCGCCCCTCTTGACGGAACCTACGAGCAGTACTTC; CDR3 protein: CATSAPLDGTYEQYF
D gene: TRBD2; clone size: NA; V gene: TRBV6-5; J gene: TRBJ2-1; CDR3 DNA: TGTGCCAGCAGTTATAGCGGGAGTAACTACAATGAGCAGTTCTTC; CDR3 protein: CASSYSGSNYNEQFF
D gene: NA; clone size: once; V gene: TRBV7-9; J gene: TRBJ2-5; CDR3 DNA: TGTGCCAGCAGCCAACACCGGGTTCAACAAGAGACCCAGTACTTC; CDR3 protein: CASSQHRVQQETQYF
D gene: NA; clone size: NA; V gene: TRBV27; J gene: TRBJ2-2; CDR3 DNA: TGTGCCAGCAGTTTAACAACGTTACAGGGCTACCGGGAGCTGTTTTTT; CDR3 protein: CASSLTTLQGYRELFF
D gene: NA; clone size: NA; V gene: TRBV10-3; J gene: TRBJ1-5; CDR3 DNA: TGTGCCATCAGTGAGTCTGGGAATAGCAATCAGCCCCAGCATTTT; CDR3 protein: CAISESGNSNQPQHF
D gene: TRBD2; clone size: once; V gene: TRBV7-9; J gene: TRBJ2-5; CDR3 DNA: TGTGCCAGCAGCCCTAGCTCGCGGGAGGGGGAGACCCAGTACTTC; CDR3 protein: CASSPSSREGETQYF
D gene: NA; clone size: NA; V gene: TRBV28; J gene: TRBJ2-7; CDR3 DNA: TGTGCCAGCAGTTTCTTCCCAGGGTTCTACGAGCAGTACTTC; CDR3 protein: CASSFFPGFYEQYF
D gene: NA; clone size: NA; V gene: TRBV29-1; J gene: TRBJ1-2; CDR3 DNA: TGCAGCCTGGCCTATGGCTACACCTTC; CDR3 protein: CSLAYGYTF
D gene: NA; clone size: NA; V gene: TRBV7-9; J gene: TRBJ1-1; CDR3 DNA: TGTGCCAGCAGCTTAGGCAGTTTAGAAGCAGCTTTCTTT; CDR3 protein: CASSLGSLEAAFF
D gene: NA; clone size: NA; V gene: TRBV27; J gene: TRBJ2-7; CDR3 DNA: TGTGCCAGCAGTTTGGACGGCGACTTCTACGAGCAGTACTTC; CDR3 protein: CASSLDGDFYEQYF